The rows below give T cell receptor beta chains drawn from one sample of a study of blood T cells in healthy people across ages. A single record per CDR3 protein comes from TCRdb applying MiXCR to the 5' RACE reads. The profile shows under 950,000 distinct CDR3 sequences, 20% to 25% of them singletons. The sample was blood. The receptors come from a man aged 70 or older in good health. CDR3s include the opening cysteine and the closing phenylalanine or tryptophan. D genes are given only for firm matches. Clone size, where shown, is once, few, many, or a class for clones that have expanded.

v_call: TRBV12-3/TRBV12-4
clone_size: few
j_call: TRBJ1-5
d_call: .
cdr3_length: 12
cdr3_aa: CASSYGTGPQHF
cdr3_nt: TGTGCCAGCAGTTACGGGACGGGGCCCCAGCATTTT

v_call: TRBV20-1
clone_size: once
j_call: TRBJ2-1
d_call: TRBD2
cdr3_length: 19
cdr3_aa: CSARRLASGRFTVRDEQFF
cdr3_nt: TGCAGTGCTAGAAGGTTGGCTAGCGGGAGGTTCACGGTTAGGGATGAGCAGTTCTTC

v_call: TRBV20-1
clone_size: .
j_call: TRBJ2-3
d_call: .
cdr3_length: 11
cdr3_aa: CSARALGPGYF
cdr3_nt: TGCAGTGCTAGAGCCCTTGGTCCTGGGTATTTT

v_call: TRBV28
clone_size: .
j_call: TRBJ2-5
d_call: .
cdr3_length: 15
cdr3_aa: CASSSHIGAEETQYF
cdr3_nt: TGTGCCAGCAGTTCCCACATAGGAGCAGAAGAGACCCAGTACTTC

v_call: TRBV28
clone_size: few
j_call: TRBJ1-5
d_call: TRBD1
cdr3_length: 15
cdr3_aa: CASTPGTGAYQPQHF
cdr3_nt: TGTGCCAGCACCCCCGGGACAGGGGCATATCAGCCCCAGCATTTT

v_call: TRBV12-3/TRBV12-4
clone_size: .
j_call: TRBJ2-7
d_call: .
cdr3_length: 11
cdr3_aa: CASSLSYEQCF
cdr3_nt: TGTGCCAGCAGTTTATCTTACGAGCAGTGCTTC

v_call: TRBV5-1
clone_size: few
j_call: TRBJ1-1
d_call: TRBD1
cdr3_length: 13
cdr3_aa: CASLGQLNTEAFF
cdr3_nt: TGCGCCAGCCTGGGACAGCTGAACACTGAAGCTTTCTTT

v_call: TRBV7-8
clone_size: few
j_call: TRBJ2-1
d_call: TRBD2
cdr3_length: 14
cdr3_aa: CASSSGLVIQEQFF
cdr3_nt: TGTGCCAGCAGCTCGGGACTAGTAATTCAGGAGCAGTTCTTC

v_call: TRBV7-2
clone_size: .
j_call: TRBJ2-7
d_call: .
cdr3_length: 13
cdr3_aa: CASSRGLPIEQYF
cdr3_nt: TGTGCCAGCAGCCGGGGACTCCCGATCGAGCAGTACTTC

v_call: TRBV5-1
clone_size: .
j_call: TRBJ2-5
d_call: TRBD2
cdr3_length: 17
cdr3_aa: CASSPWIRGGIRETQYF
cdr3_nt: TGCGCCAGCAGCCCTTGGATTCGGGGGGGGATTAGAGAGACCCAGTACTTC

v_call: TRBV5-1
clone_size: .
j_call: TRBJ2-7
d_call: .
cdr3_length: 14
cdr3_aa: CASSFQGPTYEQYF
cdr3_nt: TGCGCCAGCAGCTTTCAGGGGCCAACTTACGAGCAGTACTTC

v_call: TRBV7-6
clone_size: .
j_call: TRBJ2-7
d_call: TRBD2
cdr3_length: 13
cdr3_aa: CASSFAGDYEQYF
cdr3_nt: TGTGCCAGCAGCTTTGCGGGAGACTACGAGCAGTACTTC

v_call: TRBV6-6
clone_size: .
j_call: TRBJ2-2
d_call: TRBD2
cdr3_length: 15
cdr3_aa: CASSAPGGNTGELFF
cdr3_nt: TGTGCCAGCAGTGCCCCGGGGGGGAACACCGGGGAGCTGTTTTTT

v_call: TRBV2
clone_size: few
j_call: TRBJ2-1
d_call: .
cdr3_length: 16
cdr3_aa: CASSAPGVSSYNEQFF
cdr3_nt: TGTGCCAGCAGTGCCCCAGGAGTCAGCTCCTACAATGAGCAGTTCTTC

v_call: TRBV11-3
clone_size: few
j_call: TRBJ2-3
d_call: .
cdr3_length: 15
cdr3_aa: CASRSVRTSTDTQYF
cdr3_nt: TGTGCCAGCAGAAGTGTCCGGACCTCCACAGATACGCAGTATTTT

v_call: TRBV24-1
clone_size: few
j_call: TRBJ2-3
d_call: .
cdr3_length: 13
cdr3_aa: CATSDRATDTQYF
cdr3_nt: TGTGCCACCAGTGACCGAGCAACAGATACGCAGTATTTT

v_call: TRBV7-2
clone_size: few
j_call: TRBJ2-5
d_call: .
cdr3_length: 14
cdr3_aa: CASSFRGLAETQYF
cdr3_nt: TGTGCCAGCAGCTTCAGAGGTCTAGCAGAGACCCAGTACTTC

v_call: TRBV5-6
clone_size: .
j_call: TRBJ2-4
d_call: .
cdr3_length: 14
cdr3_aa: CASGSDRAKNIQYF
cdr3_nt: TGTGCCAGCGGCTCTGACAGGGCCAAAAACATTCAGTACTTC

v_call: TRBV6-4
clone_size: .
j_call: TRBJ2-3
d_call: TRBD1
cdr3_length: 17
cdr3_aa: CASSDPTGTGYTDTQYF
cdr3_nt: TGTGCCAGCAGTGACCCAACCGGGACAGGATACACAGATACGCAGTATTTT

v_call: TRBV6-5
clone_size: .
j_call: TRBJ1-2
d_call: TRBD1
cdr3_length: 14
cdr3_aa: CASSRDRVPYGYTF
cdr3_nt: TGTGCCAGCAGTAGGGACAGGGTTCCCTATGGCTACACCTTC

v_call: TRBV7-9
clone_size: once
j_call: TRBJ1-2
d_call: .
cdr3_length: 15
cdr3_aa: CASSPTGVGNYGYTF
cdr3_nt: TGTGCCAGCAGCCCTACGGGGGTCGGGAACTATGGCTACACCTTC

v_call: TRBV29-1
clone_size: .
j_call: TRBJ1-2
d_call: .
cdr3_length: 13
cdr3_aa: CSVEDRTRYGYTF
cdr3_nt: TGCAGCGTTGAAGATCGCACCCGCTATGGCTACACCTTC

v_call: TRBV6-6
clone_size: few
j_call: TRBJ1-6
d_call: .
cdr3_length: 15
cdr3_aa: CASSPLGSYNSPLHF
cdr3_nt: TGTGCCAGCAGCCCCCTCGGGTCCTATAATTCACCCCTCCACTTT

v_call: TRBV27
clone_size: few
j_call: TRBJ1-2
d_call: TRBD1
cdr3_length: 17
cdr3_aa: CASKGDRGVSAAAGYTF
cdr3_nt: TGTGCCAGCAAGGGGGACAGAGGCGTGTCCGCGGCCGCTGGCTACACCTTC

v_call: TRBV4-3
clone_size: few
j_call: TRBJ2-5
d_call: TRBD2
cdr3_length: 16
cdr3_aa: CASSQDLAGPLRTQYF
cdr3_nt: TGCGCCAGCAGCCAAGATTTAGCGGGGCCCCTGCGGACCCAGTACTTC

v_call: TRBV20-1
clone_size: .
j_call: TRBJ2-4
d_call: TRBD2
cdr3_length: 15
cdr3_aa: CSAAPLLAGGNIQYF
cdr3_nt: TGCAGTGCTGCCCCCTTACTAGCGGGGGGAAACATTCAGTACTTC

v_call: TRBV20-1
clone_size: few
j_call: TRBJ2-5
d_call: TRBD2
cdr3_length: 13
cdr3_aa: CSALAGGQETQYF
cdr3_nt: TGCAGTGCTCTAGCGGGGGGGCAAGAGACCCAGTACTTC

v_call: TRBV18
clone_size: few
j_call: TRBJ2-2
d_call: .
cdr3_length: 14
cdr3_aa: CASSPRGDSGELFF
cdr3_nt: TGTGCCAGCTCACCACGGGGTGACTCCGGGGAGCTGTTTTTT

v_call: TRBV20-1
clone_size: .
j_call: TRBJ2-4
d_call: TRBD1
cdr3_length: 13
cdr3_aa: CSAQGEGKNIQYF
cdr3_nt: TGCAGTGCACAGGGGGAAGGCAAAAACATTCAGTACTTC

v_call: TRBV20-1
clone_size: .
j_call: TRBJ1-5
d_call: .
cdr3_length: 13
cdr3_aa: CSAHRPSNQPQHF
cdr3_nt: TGCAGTGCCCACAGGCCTAGCAATCAGCCCCAGCATTTT

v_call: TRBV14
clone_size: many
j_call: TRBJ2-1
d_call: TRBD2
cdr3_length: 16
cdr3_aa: CASSQSSGEPRNEQFF
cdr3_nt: TGTGCCAGCAGCCAATCTAGCGGGGAACCCCGCAATGAGCAGTTCTTC

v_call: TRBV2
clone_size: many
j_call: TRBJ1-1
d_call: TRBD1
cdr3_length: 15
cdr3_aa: CASRGQELGNTEAFF
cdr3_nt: TGTGCCAGCAGGGGACAGGAGCTTGGGAACACTGAAGCTTTCTTT

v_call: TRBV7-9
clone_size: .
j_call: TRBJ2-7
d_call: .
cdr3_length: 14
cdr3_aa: CASSPLEAAYEQYF
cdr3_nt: TGTGCCAGCAGCCCTCTGGAGGCCGCCTACGAGCAGTACTTC